Shown below are 20 T cell receptor beta chains from a single sample sequenced in a study of human T cells and chemical hapten exposure. The time point denotes: patch test 2, 6 weeks after DPC sensitization. Treatment indicated: therapeutic diphenylcyclopropenone sensitization with weekly scalp DPC. TCRdb analysed the RACE reads with MiXCR anew, one entry per CDR3 protein. The data show about 110,000 distinct CDR3 sequences, with about a tenth seen just once and 2.5% to 3.5% held by the top ten. Specimen: whole blood, collected in connection with sensitization to the hapten diphenylcyclopropenone (DPC). These receptor sequences come from a woman between 40 and 50 years old with alopecia areata. Some clones in this sample may be carry-over from other donors' samples.

The table lists this clonotype with a few counts. The chain is built from TRBV7-2 and TRBJ2-3; 13 positions match TRBD2. Trimming cost V 1 base and J 3 bases; bases outside gene matches: 7. Germline V CDR1 and CDR2: SGHTA, FQGNSA. The CDR3 covers 18 residues. The CDR3 nucleotides read TGTGCCAGCAGCTTAGATGGACTAGCGGGGGCGTCGACAGATACGCAGTATTTT. It yields the protein CASSLDGLAGASTDTQYF.

This rearrangement joins TRBV5-4 to TRBJ1-6; D unclear. This CDR3 has 13 amino acids. Germline V gene data show CDR1 as SGHNT and CDR2 as YYREEE (reference sequence). The V end was cut by 0 bases, the J end by 7 bases, with 5 bases between. The CDR3, as DNA: TGTGCCAGCAGCTTGGACGTGAATTCACCCCTCCACTTT. Residues: CASSLDVNSPLHF.

V and J are TRBV7-2 and TRBJ2-2, with D perhaps assigned TRBD1 or TRBD2 (6 bases each). The germline V gene has CDR1 SGHTA and CDR2 FQGNSA. With 5 bases removed from V and 5 bases from J, the gap between germline ends came to 15 bases. The CDR3 sequence is 15 residues long. The CDR3 coding sequence is TGTGCCAGCAGCCCACTGAGGGGGGCGACCGGGGAGCTGTTTTTT. Translating it yields CASSPLRGATGELFF.

V is TRBV30 and J is TRBJ1-1; a possible D gene is TRBD1 (5 bases). Germline assignment: CDR1 GTSNPN and CDR2 SVGIG (reference sequence). This CDR3 is 13 amino acids long. Trimming pared 4 bases from V and 4 bases from J, leaving 13 bases between. The CDR3 DNA follows: TGTGCCTGGAAATGGGGCGGGGGCACTGAAGCTTTCTTT. It codes for CAWKWGGGTEAFF. Full variable domain (missing parts from reference TRBV30 and TRBJ1-1): SQTIHQWPATLVQPVGSPLSLECTVEGTSNPNLYWYRQAAGRGLQLLFYSVGIGQISSEVPQNLSASRPQDRQFILSSKKLLLSDSGFYLCAWKWGGGTEAFFGQGTRLTVV.

The rearrangement links TRBV6-2 or TRBV6-3 to TRBJ2-1; no reliable D call. The length of the CDR3 is 14 residues. Trimming removed 1 base from V and 6 bases from J, with 10 bases in between. Per the germline V gene, CDR1 is MNHEY and CDR2 is SVGEGT. CDR3 residues: CASSYFSERNEQFF. The DNA for the CDR3 is TGTGCCAGCAGTTACTTCAGCGAACGCAATGAGCAGTTCTTC.

This clonotype was counted many times. The V and J genes are TRBV6-1 and TRBJ1-5; 7 positions agree with TRBD1. CDR1 and CDR2 (germline): MNHNS, SASEGT. The CDR3 loop spans 15 amino acids. After removal of 7 bases from V and 1 base from J, the junction contained 7 bases not matched to a gene. The chain's CDR3 is CASILTGWSNQPQHF. CDR3 in DNA: TGTGCCAGCATTTTGACAGGGTGGAGCAATCAGCCCCAGCATTTT.

This clonotype was detected only a few times. This chain connects TRBV6-5 to TRBJ1-3; TRBD1 agrees at 7 bases. V lost 6 bases and J lost 3; bases outside the gene matches: 5. The CDR3 extends over 14 amino acids. Looked up from germline, CDR1 is MNHEY and CDR2 is SVGAGI. The DNA of the CDR3 is TGTGCCAGCAGCCGACAGGGCGGTGGAAACACCATATATTTT. It specifies CASSRQGGGNTIYF.

The chain uses TRBV5-1 and TRBJ2-7; D is perhaps TRBD1 (5 bases). Germline V gene data show CDR1 as SGHRS and CDR2 as YFSETQ. The V and J ends lost 4 bases and 6 bases respectively, with 17 bases between them. This CDR3 is 14 amino acids long. The CDR3 here is CASSVGHQATEQYF. The CDR3 bases are TGCGCCAGCAGCGTTGGACACCAAGCTACCGAGCAGTACTTC. The full variable domain, with the rest looked up from reference TRBV5-1 and TRBJ2-7, is KAGVTQTPRYLIKTRGQQVTLSCSPISGHRSVSWYQQTPGQGLQFLFEYFSETQRNKGNFPGRFSGRQFSNSRSEMNVSTLELGDSALYLCASSVGHQATEQYFGPGTRLTVT.

Only a few counts were recorded for this clonotype. V usage is TRBV7-2 and J usage is TRBJ1-6; D is possibly TRBD1 (6 bases). The V end lost 0 bases, the J end lost 10 bases, and 13 bases lay between the germline ends. CDR1 is SGHTA and CDR2 is FQGNSA in the germline V gene. CDR3 size: 15 residues. The CDR3 protein is CASSLAQGGASPLHF. The CDR3 DNA sequence: TGTGCCAGCAGCTTAGCGCAAGGGGGAGCATCACCCCTCCACTTT.

The V gene is TRBV5-4, the J gene TRBJ1-1; a weak D match, TRBD1 (6 bases). The CDR3 spans 14 residues. Germline-derived CDR1 and CDR2 are SGHNT and YYREEE (reference sequence). V was cut by 3 bases and J by 5 bases, with 14 bases left in between. For the CDR3, the DNA is TGTGCCAGCAGCTCGGTGGGGGCAGGGACTGAAGCTTTCTTT. It codes for CASSSVGAGTEAFF.

In this sample, this clonotype turned up a few times. This chain connects TRBV15 to TRBJ2-2; TRBD1 agrees at 7 bases. This CDR3 has 16 residues. Trimming took 6 bases from V and 7 from J; bases not matched to a gene: 14. The germline gives CDR1 LNHNV, CDR2 YYDKDF (reference sequence). CDR3 amino acids: CATSFQGVQSRGELFF. CDR3 DNA sequence: TGTGCCACCAGTTTTCAGGGGGTGCAAAGCCGCGGGGAGCTGTTTTTT. The variable domain in full, completed from reference TRBV15 and TRBJ2-2, reads DAMVIQNPRYQVTQFGKPVTLSCSQTLNHNVMYWYQQKSSQAPKLLFHYYDKDFNNEADTPDNFQSRRPNTSFCFLDIRSPGLGDTAMYLCATSFQGVQSRGELFFGEGSRLTVL.

This clonotype was seen many times. This chain connects TRBV7-9 to TRBJ1-1, with 8 bases fitting TRBD1. CDR1 and CDR2 from the germline V gene are SEHNR and FQNEAQ (reference sequence). V was clipped by 1 base and J by 3 bases; unmatched bases: 1. This CDR3 is built from 14 residues. Here the CDR3 reads CASSLEGQDTEAFF. CDR3 in DNA: TGTGCCAGCAGCTTAGAGGGACAGGACACTGAAGCTTTCTTT.

This clonotype was seen ten or more times. The V and J genes are TRBV10-3 and TRBJ1-4, with D possibly TRBD1 on 5 matching bases. V was pared by 8 bases and J by 7 bases, with 14 bases between. Per germline, CDR1 ENHRY and CDR2 SYGVKD. The CDR3 covers 13 residues. CDR3 loop: CAIGAGMAEKLFF. The CDR3 DNA reads as TGTGCCATCGGGGCCGGGATGGCTGAAAAACTGTTTTTT.

This clonotype occurred many times. The chain employs TRBV7-9 and TRBJ1-1; unclear D gene. The germline V and J ends were trimmed by 9 bases and 0 bases, with 17 bases remaining between them. The CDR3 totals 15 residues. CDR1 is SEHNR, CDR2 FQNEAQ, per germline (reference sequence). CDR3 amino acids: CASGRLQPLNTEAFF. CDR3 coding DNA: TGTGCCAGTGGGCGGTTACAGCCCTTGAACACTGAAGCTTTCTTT. Drawing the rest from reference TRBV7-9 and TRBJ1-1, the complete variable domain is DTGVSQNPRHKITKRGQNVTFRCDPISEHNRLYWYRQTLGQGPEFLTYFQNEAQLEKSRLLSDRFSAERPKGSFSTLEIQRTEQGDSAMYLCASGRLQPLNTEAFFGQGTRLTVV.

This clonotype was counted ten times or more. The chain joins TRBV20-1 to TRBJ2-7; D perhaps matches TRBD1 (6 bases). The CDR3 length is 13 residues. Trimming cost V 7 bases and J 4 bases, with 17 bases left between them. The V gene's germline CDR1 is DFQATT and CDR2 SNEGSKA (reference sequence). The CDR3 nucleotides are TGCAGTGGGGGGCCGGTGTCCCCTTACGAGCAGTACTTC. Residues: CSGGPVSPYEQYF.

This clonotype was detected ten times or more. The chain combines TRBV9 with TRBJ2-1; D may match TRBD1 or TRBD2 (6 bases each). The CDR3 consists of 14 residues. CDR1 and CDR2 (germline): SGDLS, YYNGEE. V shed 0 bases and J shed 7 bases, with 11 bases lying between them. CDR3 DNA sequence: TGTGCCAGCAGCGTAGCGGGGGCGGGGAATGAGCAGTTCTTC. This sequence encodes CASSVAGAGNEQFF.

This clonotype was observed many times. The chain links TRBV6-2 or TRBV6-3 to TRBJ2-5; possible D gene TRBD2, 6 bases. Germline lookup yields CDR1 MNHEY and CDR2 SVGEGT. The CDR3 is made up of 12 amino acids. V was clipped by 6 bases and J by 3 bases, with 8 bases between them. The CDR3 DNA reads as TGTGCCAGCAGCATAGCGGAAGAGACCCAGTACTTC. Translation gives CASSIAEETQYF.

This clonotype turned up a few times. The chain has TRBV21-1 and TRBJ2-6; the table calls TRBD1, which could not be checked here. TRBV21-1 is listed as a pseudogene. The CDR3 has 18 amino acids. CDR3 sequence: CASSKQEGAPSGANVLTF. CDR3 bases: TGTGCCAGCAGCAAACAGGAGGGGGCGCCCTCTGGGGCCAACGTCCTGACTTTC.

This clonotype showed up just a few times. V and J are TRBV5-1 and TRBJ1-2, with D perhaps matching TRBD1 (6 bases). CDR3 size: 14 residues. The V gene's germline CDR1 is SGHRS and CDR2 YFSETQ. V was clipped by 0 bases and J by 6 bases, with 12 bases between them. As DNA, the CDR3 is TGCGCCAGCAGCTTGGAGGGGGGCGCGGATGGCTACACCTTC. This translates into CASSLEGGADGYTF.

This sequence joins TRBV7-9 and TRBJ1-2; D gene uncertain. With 1 base removed from V and 9 bases from J, the gap between germline ends came to 15 bases. CDR3 length: 14 residues. Per germline, CDR1 SEHNR and CDR2 FQNEAQ (reference sequence). The CDR3 protein is CASSLVQAGSSYTF. The DNA of the CDR3 is TGTGCCAGCAGCTTAGTTCAGGCGGGAAGTAGCTACACCTTC.